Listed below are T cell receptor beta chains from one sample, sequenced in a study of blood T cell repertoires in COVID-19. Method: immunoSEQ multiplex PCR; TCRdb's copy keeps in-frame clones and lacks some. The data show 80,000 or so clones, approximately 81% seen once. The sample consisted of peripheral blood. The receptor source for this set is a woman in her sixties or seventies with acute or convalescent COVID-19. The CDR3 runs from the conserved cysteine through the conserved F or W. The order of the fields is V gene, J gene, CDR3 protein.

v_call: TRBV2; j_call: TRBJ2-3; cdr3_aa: CASSNREAPSTDTQYF
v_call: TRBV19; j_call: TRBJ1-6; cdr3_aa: CASSSGGRGSPLHF
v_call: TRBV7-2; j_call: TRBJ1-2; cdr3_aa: CASGEGATPYGYTF
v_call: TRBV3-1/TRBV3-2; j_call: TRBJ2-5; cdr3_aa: CASSLDRVGTQYF
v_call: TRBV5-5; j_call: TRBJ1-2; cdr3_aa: CASSLTTGNYGYTF
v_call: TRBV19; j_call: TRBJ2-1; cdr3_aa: CASTGTGYNEQFF
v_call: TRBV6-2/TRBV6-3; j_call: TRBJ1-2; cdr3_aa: CASSKPGQGNYGYTF
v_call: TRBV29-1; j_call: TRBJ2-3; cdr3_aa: CSVVPTGRTDTQYF
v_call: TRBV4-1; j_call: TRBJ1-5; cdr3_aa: CASSQVRGQEDSNQPQHF
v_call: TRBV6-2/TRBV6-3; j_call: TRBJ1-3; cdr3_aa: CASSHTLQGIGNTIYF